These 27 T cell receptor beta chains came from one sample sequenced in a study of cytomegalovirus exposure and HLA in healthy donors. Vbeta (60) and Jbeta (13) primers were used in the PCR. TCRdb keeps only in-frame clones here, not all; method: immunoSEQ multiplex PCR. The sample holds about 170,000 clones, less than 80% seen once. Source material: PBMCs. Receptors were obtained from a female donor in good health and CMV-seronegative.

This sequence joins TRBV6-5 and TRBJ2-7; 9 bases align to TRBD2. J was trimmed by 1 base and V by 8 bases; bases with no gene match: 6. Germline-derived CDR1 and CDR2 are MNHEY and SVGAGI. The CDR3 contains 14 residues. In DNA form, the CDR3 reads TGTGCCAGCGGGGGGCTAGCGGGGTCCTACGAGCAGTACTTC. This translates into CASGGLAGSYEQYF.

The CDR3 region has the DNA TGTGCCAGCAGTTACTCCACAGTAGCCAAAAACATTCAGTACTTC. Its protein product is CASSYSTVAKNIQYF. The rearrangement joins TRBV6-5 to TRBJ2-4; no definite D call. Trimming removed 0 bases from V and 0 bases from J, with 6 bases in between. The CDR3 totals 15 residues. In germline, CDR1 is MNHEY, CDR2 SVGAGI.

The rearrangement joins TRBV11-1 to TRBJ2-7, with 8 bases that match TRBD2. The junction had 9 bases not matched to a gene; V was cut back by 5 bases and J by 6 bases. The CDR3 is 14 residues long. From germline, CDR1 is SGHAT and CDR2 FQDESV (reference sequence). CDR3 amino acids: CASSPSGSRREQYF. CDR3 sequence (DNA): TGTGCCAGCAGCCCCAGCGGGAGTCGGCGCGAGCAGTACTTC.

This chain links TRBV30 with TRBJ1-5, with D unclear. In germline, CDR1 is GTSNPN, CDR2 SVGIG (reference sequence). Trimming cost V 2 bases and J 2 bases, with 7 bases left between them. The CDR3 runs 13 residues. CDR3 sequence: CAWSYGGNQPQHF. CDR3 nucleotide sequence: TGTGCCTGGAGTTACGGTGGCAATCAGCCCCAGCATTTT.

J is TRBJ1-4 and V is TRBV30; no reliable D call. With 2 bases removed from V and 6 bases from J, the gap between germline ends came to 4 bases. This CDR3 has 11 amino acids. From germline, CDR1 is GTSNPN and CDR2 SVGIG (reference sequence). The CDR3 sequence is CAWSSYEKLFF. The CDR3 nucleotides read TGTGCCTGGAGTTCATATGAAAAACTGTTTTTT.

This clone was seen a few times. The chain combines TRBV5-1 with TRBJ1-2; no firm D call. The CDR3 is 15 amino acids. CDR1 and CDR2 (germline): SGHRS, YFSETQ. Trimming shortened V by 4 bases and J by 6 bases, and 19 bases separated the two germline ends. The CDR3 DNA sequence: TGCGCCAGCAGCCCGAACCTACAGAACGTCGATGGCTACACCTTC. Translation gives CASSPNLQNVDGYTF.

This clone was observed a handful of times. The chain uses TRBV7-9 and TRBJ1-1; TRBD1 matches 8 bases. The CDR3 extends over 14 amino acids. J gave up 4 bases and V 2 bases, and 3 bases lay outside the gene matches. The germline V gene has CDR1 SEHNR and CDR2 FQNEAQ (reference sequence). The chain's CDR3 is CASSLTGGITEAFF. CDR3 coding DNA: TGTGCCAGCAGCTTAACAGGGGGGATCACTGAAGCTTTCTTT.

The chain recombines TRBV19 with TRBJ1-2; D is possibly TRBD1 (5 bases). Per germline, CDR1 LNHDA and CDR2 SQIVND (reference sequence). This CDR3 comprises 15 residues. With 3 bases removed from V and 1 base from J, the gap between germline ends came to 12 bases. Here the CDR3 DNA reads TGTGCCAGTAGTATGGCCCACCAGGGTAACTATGGCTACACCTTC. Translation gives CASSMAHQGNYGYTF.

A word on this clone: The junction differs from germline at one of its ends, possibly a read error. The rearrangement uses TRBV11-1 and TRBJ2-6; 7 bases line up with TRBD2. Germline V gene data show CDR1 as SGHAT and CDR2 as FQDESV (reference sequence). This CDR3 region has 17 residues. CDR3 nucleotides: TGTGCCAGCAGCTGGGGGGGACTAAGCTCTGGGGCCAACGGCCTGACTTTC. It is translated as CASSWGGLSSGANGLTF.

This chain links TRBV7-2 with TRBJ2-2, with 8 bases lining up with TRBD2. Looked up from germline, CDR1 is SGHTA and CDR2 is FQGNSA. J gave up 6 bases and V 1 base, and 4 bases lay outside the gene matches. The length of the CDR3 is 15 residues. The CDR3 spells CASSLGGRGAGELFF. In DNA, the CDR3 is TGTGCCAGCAGCTTAGGGGGGCGGGGGGCCGGGGAGCTGTTTTTT.

V is TRBV7-8 and J is TRBJ2-7, with D tentatively TRBD1 (6 bases). The germline V gene encodes CDR1 SGHVS and CDR2 FQNEAQ. The length of the CDR3 is 12 residues. Trimming took off 6 bases at V and 9 bases at J, with 15 bases between the two ends. The CDR3 nucleotides read TGTGCCAGCAGTAGAGGGGGTATGGGGCAGTACTTC. It encodes CASSRGGMGQYF.

In regard to this clone: Its ends do not fully match the called genes, so a read error is possible. This CDR3 reads CASSLAQSSGANGLTF. The DNA for the CDR3 is TGCGCCAGCAGCCTCGCCCAGAGCTCTGGGGCCAACGGCCTGACTTTC. This chain links TRBV5-1 with TRBJ2-6; the D gene is possibly TRBD1 (5 bases). The CDR3 length is 16 residues. Germline V lookup: CDR1 SGHRS, CDR2 YFSETQ.

V is TRBV5-4 and J is TRBJ1-1, with D perhaps TRBD1 (6 bases). Deletions cut 2 bases from V and 3 bases from J, with 8 bases between. Per germline, CDR1 SGHNT and CDR2 YYREEE (reference sequence). The CDR3 is 13 residues long. CDR3 amino acids: CASSFNRDTEAFF. CDR3 DNA sequence: TGTGCCAGCAGCTTTAACAGGGACACTGAAGCTTTCTTT.

Details on this clone: At one end the junction does not follow the germline gene, possibly because of a read error. V usage is TRBV7-9 and J usage is TRBJ1-5; 8 bases are shared with TRBD1. The germline V gene has CDR1 SEHNR and CDR2 FQNEAQ (reference sequence). This CDR3 region has 14 residues. CDR3: CSSSQDRENQPQHF. The CDR3 DNA reads as TGTTCCAGCAGCCAGGACAGGGAAAATCAGCCCCAGCATTTT.

A few counts support this clone. V and J are TRBV20-1 and TRBJ1-4, with D unclear. This CDR3 contains 11 residues. Per germline, CDR1 DFQATT and CDR2 SNEGSKA (reference sequence). Trimming pared 3 bases from V and 8 bases from J, leaving 7 bases between. The CDR3 loop reads CSASWEEKLFF. The DNA for the CDR3 is TGCAGTGCTAGTTGGGAGGAAAAACTGTTTTTT.

The chain couples TRBV7-2 to TRBJ2-5, with D perhaps TRBD1 (6 bases). The tail of the sequence fits TRBJ2-7 better, so the J call may be wrong. This CDR3 has 15 amino acids. Germline values: CDR1 SGHTA, CDR2 FQGNSA. CDR3 residues: CASSPPGTSPYEQYF. CDR3 bases: TGTGCCAGCAGCCCTCCCGGGACAAGTCCCTACGAGCAGTACTTC.

V is TRBV2 and J is TRBJ2-1; the D gene is possibly TRBD2 (6 bases). V dropped 7 bases and J dropped 9 bases, with 13 bases sitting between them. Germline CDR1 SNHLY, CDR2 FYNNEI. This CDR3 has 12 amino acids. CDR3 bases: TGTGCCAGCAACCTCGGGGGTTTTGAGCAGTTCTTC. It translates to CASNLGGFEQFF.

The gene calls are TRBV30 and TRBJ1-5; unclear D gene. The V end was cut by 1 base, the J end by 4 bases, with 14 bases between. The CDR3 extends over 15 amino acids. The germline CDR1 and CDR2 sequences are GTSNPN and SVGIG (reference sequence). CDR3 amino acids: CAWSAGNKGNQPQHF. CDR3 in DNA: TGTGCCTGGAGTGCGGGGAACAAGGGAAATCAGCCCCAGCATTTT.

The chain joins TRBV5-5 to TRBJ2-3; TRBD1 aligns across 9 bases. Germline V gives CDR1 SGHKS, CDR2 YYEKEE (reference sequence). This CDR3 spans 12 amino acids. The trim removed 4 bases at V and 9 bases at J, leaving 3 bases unmatched. DNA of the CDR3: TGTGCCAGCAGCAAGGACAGGGGAACGCAGTATTTT. Translated, it gives CASSKDRGTQYF.

The chain is built from TRBV19 and TRBJ2-3, with 7 nucleotides matching TRBD2. The J segment lost 3 bases and the V segment lost 4 bases, leaving 7 bases of the junction unmatched. CDR3 length: 15 residues. CDR1 is LNHDA, CDR2 SQIVND, per germline (reference sequence). CDR3 sequence reads: CASSTPGLPTDTQYF. The CDR3 DNA follows: TGTGCCAGTAGTACACCGGGACTACCAACAGATACGCAGTATTTT.

The V call is TRBV10-3, the J call TRBJ1-1; D is perhaps TRBD1 (6 bases). V lost 6 bases and J 1 base, leaving 9 bases between the germline ends. Per germline, CDR1 ENHRY and CDR2 SYGVKD. CDR3 length: 13 residues. The CDR3 DNA is TGTGCCATCAGCCCGGACAGGAACACTGAAGCTTTCTTT. Its protein is CAISPDRNTEAFF.

The V and J genes are TRBV9 and TRBJ2-5; TRBD2 matches 15 bases. There are 17 residues in the CDR3. The V gene's germline CDR1 is SGDLS and CDR2 YYNGEE. With V trimmed by 0 bases and J by 5 bases, 5 bases remained unmatched. CDR3: CASSVGGLAGGQETQYF. The CDR3 DNA reads as TGTGCCAGCAGCGTAGGAGGACTAGCGGGGGGGCAGGAGACCCAGTACTTC.

V is TRBV6-5 and J is TRBJ2-2, with TRBD2 as a possible D gene (5 bases). V gave up 6 bases and J gave up 5 bases, with 16 bases separating them. The CDR3 runs 15 residues. Germline CDR1 MNHEY, CDR2 SVGAGI. CDR3 DNA: TGTGCCAGCAGCCCCCGAGGGTCGAGGACCGGGGAGCTGTTTTTT. This sequence encodes CASSPRGSRTGELFF.

A single count supports this clone. The V and J genes are TRBV6-5 and TRBJ2-7, with 7 nucleotides matching TRBD1. The CDR3 is 14 residues long. Per germline, CDR1 MNHEY and CDR2 SVGAGI. V was pared by 0 bases and J by 7 bases, with 6 bases of the junction left unmatched. The CDR3 bases are TGTGCCAGCAGTTACTCTAAGGGGGCGCATGAGCAGTACTTC. As protein: CASSYSKGAHEQYF.

This rearrangement joins TRBV6-5 to TRBJ1-2; 9 bases agree with TRBD1. The J segment lost 5 bases and the V segment lost 6 bases, leaving 7 bases of the junction unmatched. The CDR3 length is 14 residues. Per the germline V gene, CDR1 is MNHEY and CDR2 is SVGAGI. CDR3 nucleotide sequence: TGTGCCAGCAGGATAGGACAGGGGCAATATGGCTACACCTTC. Amino acids: CASRIGQGQYGYTF.

In its sample, this clone was seen a few times. The gene calls are TRBV5-1 and TRBJ2-7, with D tentatively TRBD2 (6 bases). Germline V lookup: CDR1 SGHRS, CDR2 YFSETQ. Trimming cost V 4 bases and J 2 bases, with 7 bases left between them. This CDR3 spans 12 amino acids. CDR3 DNA sequence: TGCGCCAGCAGCCCGGGGGCCTACGAGCAGTACTTC. Its translation is CASSPGAYEQYF.

This clone was seen a handful of times. CDR3 sequence (DNA): TGCGCCAGCAGCCCCCGGACAGGGGCGTCCGAGCAGTACTTC. Protein product: CASSPRTGASEQYF. The chain is built from TRBV5-1 and TRBJ2-7, with TRBD1 identical over 9 bases. Trimming took 4 bases from V and 6 from J; bases not matched to a gene: 8. The length of the CDR3 is 14 residues. Germline V gene lookup returns CDR1 SGHRS and CDR2 YFSETQ.